Below are 17 T cell receptor beta chains sequenced from a single sample in a study of T cells after yellow fever vaccination. MiXCR was run by TCRdb on the 5' RACE reads, yielding one entry per CDR3 protein. Of some 400,000 distinct CDR3 sequences listed, around 20% are singletons. This specimen was PBMCs, taken before the yellow fever booster vaccination. These receptors were collected from a man between 18 and 35 years old who received the YFV17D yellow fever vaccine.

This clonotype was detected ten times or more. This chain uses TRBV10-2 with TRBJ2-3, with D possibly being TRBD1 (5 bases). V was cut by 6 bases and J by 2 bases, with 12 bases left in between. Germline-derived CDR1 and CDR2 are WSHSY and SAAADI. The length of the CDR3 is 14 residues. In nucleotides, the CDR3 is TGCGCCAGCAGCCGGACAAATCCCACAGATACGCAGTATTTT. Encoded protein: CASSRTNPTDTQYF.

The rearrangement uses TRBV12-3 or TRBV12-4 and TRBJ1-5, with D perhaps matching TRBD1 (5 bases). The CDR3 covers 15 residues. V dropped 6 bases and J dropped 1 base, with 13 bases sitting between them. The CDR3 nucleotides read TGTGCCAGCAGCCCCAGGGTGACAAGCAATCAGCCCCAGCATTTT. Its translation is CASSPRVTSNQPQHF.

This clonotype was picked up a small number of times. This sequence joins TRBV28 and TRBJ2-1; 8 bases match TRBD1. V lost 4 bases, J lost 9 bases, and 8 bases stayed unmatched. Germline V gives CDR1 MDHEN, CDR2 SYDVKM. The CDR3 contains 14 residues. CDR3 DNA: TGTGCCAGCAGTTCGCAGACAGGGGCCGGTGAGCAGTTCTTC. It encodes CASSSQTGAGEQFF.

The chain is built from TRBV20-1 and TRBJ2-5, with D perhaps matching TRBD1 or TRBD2 (5 bases each). Trimming shortened V by 5 bases and J by 7 bases, and 26 bases separated the two germline ends. Per the germline V gene, CDR1 is DFQATT and CDR2 is SNEGSKA (reference sequence). The CDR3 is 16 residues long. For the CDR3, the DNA is TGCAGTGCTCTGGACCCGGGACGCCCGATCTTAGGGACCCAGTACTTC. Translated: CSALDPGRPILGTQYF.

The chain employs TRBV12-3 or TRBV12-4 and TRBJ2-7; a possible D gene is TRBD2 (6 bases). V gave up 5 bases and J gave up 3 bases, with 17 bases separating them. This CDR3 region has 15 residues. CDR3 nucleotide sequence: TGTGCCAGCAGTCCCCCCCCTAGCGTTAACTACGAGCAGTACTTC. Amino acids: CASSPPPSVNYEQYF.

This clonotype was seen a handful of times. J is TRBJ1-3 and V is TRBV12-3 or TRBV12-4; D remains unclear. The CDR3 loop spans 15 amino acids. The germline V and J ends were trimmed by 6 bases and 4 bases, with 16 bases remaining between them. The CDR3 sequence: CASSLVRAVGNTIYF. In nucleotides, the CDR3 is TGTGCCAGCAGCCTGGTTCGGGCTGTCGGAAACACCATATATTTT.

Regarding this clonotype: A much larger clone sits a single nucleotide away, making a read error possible. The V gene is TRBV5-5, the J gene TRBJ1-2; D is undetermined. Germline assignment: CDR1 SGHKS and CDR2 YYEKEE (reference sequence). Trimming removed 4 bases at V and 5 bases at J, with 18 bases between. The CDR3 has 15 amino acids. CDR3 loop: CASSPRGALEYGYTF. DNA for the CDR3: TGTGCCAGCAGCCCCCGGGGTGCCCTGGAGTATGGCTACACCTTC.

This clonotype appeared a few times. This sequence joins TRBV28 and TRBJ2-7, with 8 bases fitting TRBD2. V dropped 5 bases and J dropped 0; count of bases not matched to a gene: 9. Germline V gives CDR1 MDHEN, CDR2 SYDVKM. This CDR3 has 16 amino acids. The CDR3 nucleotides read TGTGCCAGCAGTCGGGGGGGAACGGACGGCTCCTACGAGCAGTACGTC. Its protein product is CASSRGGTDGSYEQYV.

V and J are TRBV7-8 and TRBJ1-2, with D unresolved. This CDR3 comprises 13 residues. Germline values: CDR1 SGHVS, CDR2 FQNEAQ. With 3 bases removed from V and 2 bases from J, the gap between germline ends came to 7 bases. CDR3 coding DNA: TGTGCCAGCAGCTTCGAACCCAACTATGGCTACACCTTC. Its protein is CASSFEPNYGYTF.

There are a few counts of this clonotype. The chain joins TRBV5-5 to TRBJ2-1; 9 nucleotides match TRBD1. Germline V gives CDR1 SGHKS, CDR2 YYEKEE (reference sequence). V lost 5 bases to trimming and J lost 9 bases; unmatched junction nucleotides: 6. The CDR3 sequence is 13 residues long. CDR3 sequence (DNA): TGTGCCAGCAGTAGGACAGGGGTCGGTGAGCAGTTCTTC. Its translation: CASSRTGVGEQFF.

This clonotype was detected a few times. The CDR3 region has the DNA TGTGCCAGCCCACAGGGTTGGGAGCAGTTCTTC. This translates into CASPQGWEQFF. The chain carries TRBV6-2 or TRBV6-3 and TRBJ2-1, with D possibly being TRBD1 (6 bases). Germline CDR1 is MNHEY and CDR2 is SVGEGT. The CDR3 is 11 amino acids. V lost 8 bases and J lost 10, with 12 bases in between.

The table lists this clonotype with many counts. The chain combines TRBV4-2 with TRBJ2-7; TRBD2 matches at 10 bases. This CDR3 region has 15 residues. Germline CDR1 and CDR2: LGHNA and YNFKEQ. V lost 4 bases and J lost 0; bases outside the gene matches: 3. The CDR3 DNA is TGTGCCAGCAGCCCCGAGCGGGGGGGCTCCTACGAGCAGTACTTC. Its translation is CASSPERGGSYEQYF.

This chain connects TRBV19 to TRBJ1-2, with D perhaps matching TRBD1 (6 bases). Germline-derived CDR1 and CDR2 are LNHDA and SQIVND (reference sequence). Trimming removed 0 bases from V and 5 bases from J, with 19 bases in between. The CDR3 loop spans 17 amino acids. The CDR3 coding sequence is TGTGCCAGTAGTATAGATCCGGGGGCGAGGATCCTGTATGGCTACACCTTC. This translates into CASSIDPGARILYGYTF.

This clonotype was seen a handful of times. This chain links TRBV29-1 with TRBJ2-5; D remains unclear. V gave up 4 bases and J gave up 5 bases, with 11 bases separating them. CDR3 size: 12 residues. Germline CDR1 is SQVTM and CDR2 is ANQGSEA. The CDR3 bases are TGCAGCGTTGGGGCAGTCCAGGAGACCCAGTACTTC. Protein sequence: CSVGAVQETQYF.

This clonotype was detected only a few times. This chain uses TRBV24-1 with TRBJ2-5; 8 nucleotides agree with TRBD1. This CDR3 has 11 residues. The junction had 3 bases not matched to a gene; V was cut back by 12 bases and J by 4 bases. Germline values: CDR1 KGHDR, CDR2 SFDVKD. The CDR3 sequence: CAAGQGETQYF. The CDR3 DNA reads as TGTGCCGCCGGACAGGGAGAGACCCAGTACTTC.

In this sample, this clonotype turned up a few times. The V and J genes are TRBV24-1 and TRBJ1-2, with D unclear. Germline lookup yields CDR1 KGHDR and CDR2 SFDVKD. There are 15 residues in the CDR3. V shed 4 bases and J shed 7 bases, with 18 bases lying between them. This CDR3 reads CATSDPSGRIGGYTF. For the CDR3, the DNA is TGTGCCACCAGTGACCCCTCAGGACGGATCGGTGGCTACACCTTC.

The CDR3: CASSPSQFYGYTF. Written as DNA, the CDR3 is TGTGCCAGCAGCCCGAGCCAGTTCTATGGCTACACCTTC. V gene TRBV6-5 combines with J gene TRBJ1-2; no definite D call. Trimming took 6 bases from V and 4 from J, leaving 12 bases between them. Per the germline V gene, CDR1 is MNHEY and CDR2 is SVGAGI. The CDR3 runs to 13 residues.